This T cell receptor beta chain was identified during a study of a mutant IDH1 vaccine in newly diagnosed glioma. Background on the study: Patients previously underwent radiotherapy, temozolomide, or both, and most underwent both.

The method was immunoSEQ multiplex PCR; TCRdb's version includes in-frame clones alone and lacks a portion of them. The sample yields about 98,000 clones, around 90% seen once. This CDR3 has 14 residues. Per the germline V gene, CDR1 is MNHEY and CDR2 is SMNVEV (reference sequence). V dropped 6 bases and J dropped 2 bases, with 11 bases sitting between them. Described time point: baseline, week 1 (first vaccination visit). The treatment was: pre-vaccination baseline after standard-of-care therapy. Those who donated had recent WHO grade 3 or 4 IDH1-mutant, ATRX-lost astrocytomas. The starting material was PBMCs, obtained from a glioma patient treated with radiotherapy, temozolomide or both. The chain employs TRBV27 and TRBJ2-1; possibly TRBD2 for D (6 bases). The source of this sequence is a woman in her forties or fifties with glioma. The CDR3 sequence: CASSREMAYNEQFF. CDR3 nucleotide sequence: TGTGCCAGCAGCCGGGAGATGGCCTACAATGAGCAGTTCTTC.